A single sample is the source of the 14 T cell receptor beta chains below, sequenced in a study of shared clonotypes between healthy human individuals. Measured with immunoSEQ multiplex PCR; TCRdb has only the in-frame clones, and not every one. The repertoire includes approximately 500,000 clones, about 78% of them detected once, and 9.5% to 15% sits in the top ten. Sample: PBMCs. The receptor source for this set is a woman aged 40 to 50 in good health. Some clones in this sample may be carry-over from other donors' samples.

The chain joins TRBV19 to TRBJ1-2; D remains ambiguous. V was shortened by 3 bases and J by 5 bases, with 13 bases between the two germline ends. Germline CDR1 LNHDA, CDR2 SQIVND (reference sequence). The CDR3 extends over 14 amino acids. CDR3 nucleotide sequence: TGTGCCAGTAGTATTGAGCGGCAGGTATATGGCTACACCTTC. Translating it yields CASSIERQVYGYTF.

Turning to this clone: Possible read error: a much larger clone is one base away. The same CDR3 can be traced to other DNA sequences in this sample. J is TRBJ2-1 and V is TRBV4-2; 7 bases are a match to TRBD2. Losses at the gene ends were 2 bases for V and 10 bases for J; bases not matched to a gene: 8. The CDR3 contains 14 residues. CDR1 and CDR2 (germline): LGHNA, YNFKEQ. CDR3 sequence: CASSQPGTTNEQFF. The CDR3 DNA is TGTGCCAGCAGCCAACCAGGGACTACCAACGAGCAGTTCTTC.

The rearrangement links TRBV7-9 to TRBJ1-3; D gene ambiguous. This CDR3 spans 15 amino acids. V dropped 6 bases and J dropped 0 bases, with 12 bases sitting between them. The V gene's germline CDR1 is SEHNR and CDR2 FQNEAQ (reference sequence). As DNA, the CDR3 is TGTGCCAGCAGTCGTAGCCAAAACTCTGGAAACACCATATATTTT. Translation: CASSRSQNSGNTIYF.

The V call is TRBV5-1, the J call TRBJ1-6; maybe TRBD1 (6 bases). Germline V gene data show CDR1 as SGHRS and CDR2 as YFSETQ. This CDR3 region has 15 residues. Trimming took 3 bases from V and 7 from J, leaving 14 bases between them. CDR3 amino acids: CASSSDLDRNSPLHF. The CDR3 DNA reads as TGCGCCAGCAGCTCTGACTTGGACAGAAATTCACCCCTCCACTTT. Drawing the rest from reference TRBV5-1 and TRBJ1-6, the complete variable domain is KAGVTQTPRYLIKTRGQQVTLSCSPISGHRSVSWYQQTPGQGLQFLFEYFSETQRNKGNFPGRFSGRQFSNSRSEMNVSTLELGDSALYLCASSSDLDRNSPLHFGNGTRLTVT.

This rearrangement joins TRBV10-3 to TRBJ1-2, with D unclear. CDR3 length: 13 residues. Germline assignment: CDR1 ENHRY and CDR2 SYGVKD. Trimming removed 3 bases at V and 3 bases at J, with 8 bases between. The CDR3 DNA is TGTGCCATCAGTGAAGTCTCGGACTATGGCTACACCTTC. Protein sequence: CAISEVSDYGYTF.

The gene calls are TRBV9 and TRBJ1-3, with TRBD1 matching 7 bases. This CDR3 has 15 residues. V trimming: 6 bases; J trimming: 0 bases; junction bases outside the gene matches: 6. Germline V gene data show CDR1 as SGDLS and CDR2 as YYNGEE. CDR3 region: CASMRGLSSGNTIYF. CDR3 DNA: TGTGCCAGCATGAGGGGGCTTAGCTCTGGAAACACCATATATTTT. The whole variable domain, filled in from reference TRBV9 and TRBJ1-3, reads DSGVTQTPKHLITATGQRVTLRCSPRSGDLSVYWYQQSLDQGLQFLIQYYNGEERAKGNILERFSAQQFPDLHSELNLSSLELGDSALYFCASMRGLSSGNTIYFGEGSWLTVV.

The rearrangement uses TRBV9 and TRBJ2-2, with 9 bases that match TRBD2. With V trimmed by 4 bases and J by 6 bases, 4 bases remained unmatched. This CDR3 is built from 14 residues. The germline V gene encodes CDR1 SGDLS and CDR2 YYNGEE. The CDR3 DNA follows: TGTGCCAGCAGCCCGATAGCGGGAGCCGGGGAGCTGTTTTTT. Translation gives CASSPIAGAGELFF.

The CDR3 DNA follows: TGTGCCAGCGTGGGAGGCCTCGTTTACAATGAGCAGTTCTTC. It codes for CASVGGLVYNEQFF. V gene TRBV27 combines with J gene TRBJ2-1, with a tentative D call TRBD2 (6 bases). Germline CDR1 MNHEY, CDR2 SMNVEV (reference sequence). Trimming took 8 bases from V and 4 from J, leaving 15 bases between them. This CDR3 comprises 14 residues.

This CDR3 is CTYRAPSTDTQYF. The CDR3 DNA reads as TGCACTTACAGGGCGCCGTCCACAGATACGCAGTATTTT. V gene TRBV29-1 combines with J gene TRBJ2-3, with a weak D call TRBD1 (6 bases). Germline V CDR1 and CDR2: SQVTM, ANQGSEA. The CDR3 runs to 13 residues.

Only one count was recorded for this clone. The chain has TRBV7-3 and TRBJ2-5, with D unclear. Deletions cut 8 bases from V and 1 base from J, with 11 bases between. The CDR3 has 13 amino acids. Germline CDR1 reads SGHTA; CDR2 reads FQGTGA. The CDR3 DNA sequence: TGTGCCAGCTCCCGGGCCGTCCAAGAGACCCAGTACTTC. Translated, it gives CASSRAVQETQYF.

This rearrangement joins TRBV5-1 to TRBJ1-5, with D maybe TRBD1 (5 bases). Germline V gene data show CDR1 as SGHRS and CDR2 as YFSETQ. This CDR3 has 15 amino acids. Trimming cost V 5 bases and J 0 bases, with 12 bases left between them. Written as DNA, the CDR3 is TGCGCCAGCAGAGGGACTCCGTATAGCAATCAGCCCCAGCATTTT. Protein sequence: CASRGTPYSNQPQHF.

Regarding this clone: The sample holds other DNA sequences that translate to the same CDR3. The chain joins TRBV10-3 to TRBJ2-7, with D tentatively TRBD2 (6 bases). V was trimmed by 6 bases and J by 6 bases, leaving 18 bases between them. This CDR3 comprises 14 residues. Germline V gene data show CDR1 as ENHRY and CDR2 as SYGVKD. The CDR3, as DNA: TGTGCCATCAGCCAGACCACTAGCTCCGGCGAGCAGTACTTC. Encoded protein: CAISQTTSSGEQYF.

The chain uses TRBV6-5 and TRBJ2-2; TRBD2 matches 8 bases. Germline lookup yields CDR1 MNHEY and CDR2 SVGAGI. The CDR3 sequence is 15 residues long. The V segment lost 6 bases and the J segment 5 bases; nucleotides outside the gene matches: 8. DNA for the CDR3: TGTGCCAGCAGAAGGACTAGCACCGGAACCGGGGAGCTGTTTTTT. Its protein product is CASRRTSTGTGELFF.

The V call is TRBV28, the J call TRBJ2-7; possibly TRBD2 for D (5 bases). Germline V lookup: CDR1 MDHEN, CDR2 SYDVKM. V was trimmed by 3 bases and J by 5 bases, leaving 11 bases between them. This CDR3 comprises 13 residues. CDR3 sequence (DNA): TGTGCCAGCAGTTTCTCTCAGAGGGACGAGCAGTACTTC. It encodes CASSFSQRDEQYF.